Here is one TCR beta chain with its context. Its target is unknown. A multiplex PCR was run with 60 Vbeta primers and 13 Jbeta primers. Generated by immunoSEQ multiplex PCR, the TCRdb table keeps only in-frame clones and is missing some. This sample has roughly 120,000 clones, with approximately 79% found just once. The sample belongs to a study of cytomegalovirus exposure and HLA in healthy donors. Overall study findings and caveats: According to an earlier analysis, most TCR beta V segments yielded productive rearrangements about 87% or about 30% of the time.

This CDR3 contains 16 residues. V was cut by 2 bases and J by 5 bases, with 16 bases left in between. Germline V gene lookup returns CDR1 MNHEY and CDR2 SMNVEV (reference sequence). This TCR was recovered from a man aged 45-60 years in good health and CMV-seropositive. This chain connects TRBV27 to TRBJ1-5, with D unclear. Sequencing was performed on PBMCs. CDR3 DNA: TGTGCCAGCAGTTTAAGGCGGCATACACCCGATCAGCCCCAGCATTTT. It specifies CASSLRRHTPDQPQHF.